Listed here are 10 T cell receptor beta chains from one sample, sequenced in a study of cytomegalovirus exposure and HLA in healthy donors. The PCR ran on 60 Vbeta and 13 Jbeta primers. Data came from immunoSEQ multiplex PCR; TCRdb stores just in-frame clones and leaves some out. The data hold about 130,000 clones, with more than 60% observed a single time. Sequencing used PBMCs. Every receptor here comes from a woman aged 60-70 years in good health and CMV-seropositive.

The chain links TRBV4-2 to TRBJ2-6; maybe TRBD2 (5 bases). V lost 2 bases and J lost 0, with 14 bases in between. Germline V lookup: CDR1 LGHNA, CDR2 YNFKEQ. This CDR3 is built from 18 residues. The CDR3 DNA follows: TGTGCCAGCAGCCAACAGGTAGTGGAGGCCTCTGGGGCCAACGTCCTGACTTTC. Encoded protein: CASSQQVVEASGANVLTF.

This clone was found a few times. V and J are TRBV2 and TRBJ1-1, with TRBD1 matching 7 bases. The CDR3 runs 14 residues. V was pared by 6 bases and J by 1 base, with 5 bases of the junction left unmatched. Looked up from germline, CDR1 is SNHLY and CDR2 is FYNNEI. The DNA of the CDR3 is TGTGCCAGCAGCTCTAGACAGGGGAACACTGAAGCTTTCTTT. It yields the protein CASSSRQGNTEAFF.

In its sample, this clone was seen once. This sequence joins TRBV19 and TRBJ2-7; D might be TRBD1 (7 bases). Germline assignment: CDR1 LNHDA and CDR2 SQIVND (reference sequence). CDR3 size: 14 residues. V was pared by 4 bases and J by 6 bases, with 16 bases between. The CDR3 coding sequence is TGTGCCAGTAGTAATACGATTCAGGGGGGCGAGCAGTACTTC. This encodes CASSNTIQGGEQYF.

The CDR3 sequence is CASSQDKGAVGEKLFF. The CDR3 coding sequence is TGCGCCAGCAGCCAAGATAAGGGGGCGGTTGGGGAAAAACTGTTTTTT. The rearrangement joins TRBV4-3 to TRBJ1-4; the match to TRBD1 covers 7 bases. With V trimmed by 0 bases and J by 8 bases, 9 bases remained unmatched. This CDR3 region has 16 residues. Germline V gene lookup returns CDR1 LGHNA and CDR2 YSLEER.

The chain recombines TRBV6-5 with TRBJ1-1, with 7 bases lining up with TRBD1. CDR1 MNHEY and CDR2 SVGAGI come from the germline V gene. V was clipped by 7 bases and J by 0 bases; unmatched bases: 8. This CDR3 has 15 residues. The chain's CDR3 is CASISYGTVNTEAFF. The CDR3 region has the DNA TGTGCCAGCATTTCGTACGGGACAGTGAACACTGAAGCTTTCTTT.

The V gene is TRBV19, the J gene TRBJ1-2, with a tentative D call TRBD1 (6 bases). CDR1 and CDR2 from the germline V gene are LNHDA and SQIVND (reference sequence). The CDR3 has 13 amino acids. Trimming left V 5 bases short and J 4 bases short, with 11 bases between. As DNA, the CDR3 is TGTGCCAGTAGTGAAACACAGGGCTATGGCTACACCTTC. This encodes CASSETQGYGYTF.

The V gene is TRBV7-9, the J gene TRBJ1-5, with D possibly TRBD1 on 6 matching bases. V was cut by 3 bases and J by 6 bases, with 15 bases left in between. CDR3 length: 15 residues. Germline CDR1 reads SEHNR; CDR2 reads FQNEAQ (reference sequence). The CDR3 DNA reads TGTGCCAGCAGCTTGGCAGACAGGCCTGGTCAGCCCCAGCATTTT. Protein product: CASSLADRPGQPQHF.

This clone was observed once. This chain joins TRBV6-5 and TRBJ2-5, with TRBD1 identical over 8 bases. The J call may be faulty, since TRBJ2-7 better matches the DNA end. CDR1 and CDR2 (germline): MNHEY, SVGAGI. The CDR3 loop spans 15 amino acids. This CDR3 reads CASSSAQGGSYEQYF. The CDR3 DNA follows: TGTGCCAGCAGTTCCGCACAGGGGGGATCCTACGAGCAGTACTTC.

The rearrangement joins TRBV10-3 to TRBJ1-1; the D gene is possibly TRBD1 (6 bases). V lost 4 bases, J lost 6 bases, and 18 bases lay in between. This CDR3 has 15 residues. CDR1 is ENHRY and CDR2 is SYGVKD in the germline V gene. CDR3 nucleotide sequence: TGTGCCATCAGTGCGACGTTACAGGGATCAGCTGAAGCTTTCTTT. Protein product: CAISATLQGSAEAFF.

V gene TRBV12-5 combines with J gene TRBJ2-1; tentative D call: TRBD2 (6 bases). Germline values: CDR1 LGHNT, CDR2 FRNRAP. V lost 6 bases, J lost 15 bases, and 21 bases lay in between. This CDR3 contains 13 residues. CDR3 sequence (DNA): TGTGCTAGTGGCTCAAACCTTCCGGGACTTCGGTTCTTC. Its translation: CASGSNLPGLRFF.